The entry below describes one TCR beta chain. Trimming took 4 bases from V and 8 from J, leaving 11 bases between them. The CDR3 contains 12 residues. Per the germline V gene, CDR1 is SNHLY and CDR2 is FYNNEI. The source of the sample is a study of blood T cell repertoires in COVID-19. Authors' data handling: Amplification of reference gene primers was used by the study to estimate nucleated cell counts. Method: immunoSEQ multiplex PCR; TCRdb's copy keeps in-frame clones and lacks some. The DNA gave D and trimming, while V, J and clone size come from that table. This table holds 150,000 to 200,000 clones, 88% found once.

The genes are TRBV2 and TRBJ1-2, with D unresolved. The TCR sequence derives from a man aged 40-50 years with active or convalescent COVID-19. Sequenced: peripheral blood. The CDR3 region is CASSVIREGYTF. In nucleotides, the CDR3 is TGTGCCAGCAGTGTTATCCGGGAGGGCTACACCTTC.